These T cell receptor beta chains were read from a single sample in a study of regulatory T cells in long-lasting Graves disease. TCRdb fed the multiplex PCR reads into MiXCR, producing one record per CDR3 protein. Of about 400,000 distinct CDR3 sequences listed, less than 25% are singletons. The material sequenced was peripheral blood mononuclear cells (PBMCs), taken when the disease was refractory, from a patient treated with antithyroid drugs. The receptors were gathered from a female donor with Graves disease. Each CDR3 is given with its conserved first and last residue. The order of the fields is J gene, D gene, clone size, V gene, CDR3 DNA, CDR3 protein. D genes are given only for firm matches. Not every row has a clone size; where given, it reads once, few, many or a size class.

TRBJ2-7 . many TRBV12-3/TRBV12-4 TGTGCCAGCACCACCGGGACGGGAAACTACGAGCAGTACTTC CASTTGTGNYEQYF
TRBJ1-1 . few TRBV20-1 TGCAGTGCTAGAGATACGGTCTCGTATACCGAAGCTTTCTTT CSARDTVSYTEAFF
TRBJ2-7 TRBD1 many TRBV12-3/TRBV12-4 TGTGCCAGCAGTCCACCGACAGGGGGCTCCTACGAGCAGTACTTC CASSPPTGGSYEQYF
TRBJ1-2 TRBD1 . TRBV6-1 TGCGCCAGCGGTCTCTCCGGGACAGTGCATGGCTACACCTTC CASGLSGTVHGYTF
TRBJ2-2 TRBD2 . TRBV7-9 TGTGCCAGCAGCTTAGCAGCGGGAGGGGACACCGGGGAGCTGTTTTTT CASSLAAGGDTGELFF
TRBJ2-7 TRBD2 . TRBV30 TGTGCCTGGAAGTTAGCGGGATTATACGAGCAGTACTTC CAWKLAGLYEQYF
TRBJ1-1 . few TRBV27 TGTGCCAGCAGTTCTGAGGTACCGGGGATGAACACTGAAGCTTTCTTT CASSSEVPGMNTEAFF
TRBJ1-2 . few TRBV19 TGTGCCAGTAGTAGGCCGGGTCTTTATGGCTACACCTTC CASSRPGLYGYTF
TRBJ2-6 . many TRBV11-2 TGTGCCAGCAGCGCCCGAACAGGGACTGGGGCCAACGTCCTGACTTTC CASSARTGTGANVLTF
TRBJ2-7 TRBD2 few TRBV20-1 TGCAGTGCTAGAGCGGTAGCGGGAGACCTCTACGAGCAGTACTTC CSARAVAGDLYEQYF
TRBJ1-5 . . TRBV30 TGTGCCTGGAACCTTGGGGGGGCCAGTCAGCCCCAGCATTTT CAWNLGGASQPQHF
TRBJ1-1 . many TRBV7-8 TGTGCCAGCAGCTTAGATAGCCGAATGAACACTGAAGCTTTCTTT CASSLDSRMNTEAFF
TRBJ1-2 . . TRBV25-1 TGTGCCAGCGGTGGGGGGGCCTATGGCTACACCTTC CASGGGAYGYTF
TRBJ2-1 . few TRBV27 TGTGCCAGCAGTTCCCCCGGGGTAGCGGAAGACAATGAGCAGTTCTTC CASSSPGVAEDNEQFF
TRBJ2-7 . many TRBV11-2 TGTGCCAGCAGCTTAGGCCAGGGGATCAACGAGCAGTACTTC CASSLGQGINEQYF
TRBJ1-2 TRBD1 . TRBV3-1 TGTGCCAGCAGCCTACCGGGACAGGGCATCTATGGCTACACCTTC CASSLPGQGIYGYTF
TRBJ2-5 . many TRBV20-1 TGCAGTGCTAGAGGGGGGGGGGCGGCCCAGTACTTC CSARGGGAAQYF
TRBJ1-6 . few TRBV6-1 TGTGCCAGCAGCAAAACGGGTGGACTGACCTATTCACCCCTCCACTTT CASSKTGGLTYSPLHF
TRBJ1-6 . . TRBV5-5 TGTGCCAGCAGCGGGGACTACTCACCCCTCCACTTT CASSGDYSPLHF
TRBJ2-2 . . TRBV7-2 TGTGCCAGCAGCCCCGCCGCGGGTAGCGTCACCGGGGAGCTGTTTTTT CASSPAAGSVTGELFF
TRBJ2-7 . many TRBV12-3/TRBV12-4 TGTGCCAGCAGTTTTGGGGGGGCAACCTACGGGCAGTACTTC CASSFGGATYGQYF
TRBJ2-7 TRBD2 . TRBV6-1 TGTGCCAGCAGTGAAGCGAGCCCCGGGACTAGCGGGATGGGGTCGTACTTC CASSEASPGTSGMGSYF
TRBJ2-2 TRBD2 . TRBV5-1 TGCGCCAGCAGCTCGGGACTAGCGGGATTCCACGGGGAGCTGTTTTTT CASSSGLAGFHGELFF
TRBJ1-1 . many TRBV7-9 TGTGCCAGCAGCATGGGACAAGACCCTGAATATACTGAAGCTTTCTTT CASSMGQDPEYTEAFF
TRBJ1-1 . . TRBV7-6 TGTGCCAGCAGCTTAGCATCAAGCACTGAAGCTTTCTTT CASSLASSTEAFF
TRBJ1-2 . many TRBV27 TGTGCCAGCAGTTTATCATGGGGGGCGGGCTATGGCTACACCTTC CASSLSWGAGYGYTF
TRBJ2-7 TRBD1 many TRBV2 TGTGCCAGCAGGGACAGGGAGTCCTACGAGCAGTACTTC CASRDRESYEQYF
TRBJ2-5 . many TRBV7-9 TGTGCCAGCAGCTTTACTAGTTTGAGGGTTGAGACCCAGTACTTC CASSFTSLRVETQYF
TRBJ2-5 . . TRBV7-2 TGTGCCAGCAGCTTAACTGGTCGCGGACCCCCATGGGAGACCCAGTACTTC CASSLTGRGPPWETQYF
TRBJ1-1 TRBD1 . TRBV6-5 TGTGCCAGCAGTTTCCAGGGGGCGGACACTGAAGCTTTCTTT CASSFQGADTEAFF
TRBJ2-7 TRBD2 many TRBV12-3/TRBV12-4 TGTGCCAGCAGTTTTGGGGTCGGGTCTAGCGGGATCTACGAGCAGTACTTC CASSFGVGSSGIYEQYF
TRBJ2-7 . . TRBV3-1 TGTGCCAGCAGCCAAGATAGCAGGGGCAATTACGAGCAGTACTTC CASSQDSRGNYEQYF
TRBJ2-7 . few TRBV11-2 TGTGCCAGCAGCCGCAGTTCCTCCACCTACGAGCAGTACTTC CASSRSSSTYEQYF
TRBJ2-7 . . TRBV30 TGTGCCTGGAGGGACCGACAGACCTCCTACGAGCAGTACTTC CAWRDRQTSYEQYF
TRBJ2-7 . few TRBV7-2 TGTGCCAGCAGCTTATCCGCCCACACCTACGAGCAGTACTTC CASSLSAHTYEQYF
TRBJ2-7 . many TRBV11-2 TGTGCCAGCAGCCGACCCCTGGGGGCACACGAGCAGTACTTC CASSRPLGAHEQYF
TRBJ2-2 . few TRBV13 TGTGCCAGCAGCACTCTTTGGGATGAATCGCTTGCCGGGGAGCTGTTTTTT CASSTLWDESLAGELFF
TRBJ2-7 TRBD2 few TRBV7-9 TGTGCCAGCATCCTTCCCGGACTGGGACTAGCGGGAGGAGGGTCGCGGTACGAGCAGTACTTC CASILPGLGLAGGGSRYEQYF
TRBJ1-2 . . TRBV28 TGTGCCAGCAGTTTCTCAGGAGGCGCCTATGGCTACACCTTC CASSFSGGAYGYTF
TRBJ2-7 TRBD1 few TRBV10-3 TGTGCCATCAGAAATACCCGGGACAGGGACTACGAGCAGTACTTC CAIRNTRDRDYEQYF